The entry below describes one T cell receptor beta chain. What it binds is not known. With 2 bases removed from V and 5 bases from J, the gap between germline ends came to 19 bases. Germline V gives CDR1 SGHTA, CDR2 FQGNSA. This CDR3 has 17 residues. These data come from a study of shared clonotypes between healthy human individuals. Study-wide points: Larger richness was generally estimated for naive than memory subsets.

From CD4+ cells came CD45RA+ naive and CD45RA-negative memory subsets. The sorted-subset replicate PCRs were given roughly 190 ng DNA, which is 30,000 or so T cell genomes. The table came from immunoSEQ multiplex PCR; TCRdb's copy has only in-frame clones and leaves some out. The sample yields millions of clones, 85% to 95% seen once. V is TRBV7-2 and J is TRBJ2-1; the D is unclear. The sequence was obtained from a man aged 18 to 29 in good health. Some clones in this sample may be carry-over from other donors' samples. The source material was naive CD4+ T cells from PBMCs. The subset here: CD45RA+ positively selected. The CDR3 nucleotides are TGTGCCAGCAGCTTATTGGTTGGGATTATCCCCAACAATGAGCAGTTCTTC. Its translation: CASSLLVGIIPNNEQFF. Full variable domain (missing parts from reference TRBV7-2 and TRBJ2-1): GAGVSQSPSNKVTEKGKDVELRCDPISGHTALYWYRQSLGQGLEFLIYFQGNSAPDKSGLPSDRFSAERTGGSVSTLTIQRTQQEDSAVYLCASSLLVGIIPNNEQFFGPGTRLTVL.